This TCR beta chain derives from a study of shared clonotypes between healthy human individuals. Libraries were prepared by immunoSEQ multiplex PCR; TCRdb keeps only in-frame clonotypes and omits some of them. The data hold around 2.5 million clones, with roughly 93% observed a single time. CDR3 length equals 15 residues. The ends were cut back, 1 base at V and 3 bases at J, with 9 bases in the middle. The germline gives CDR1 KGHSH, CDR2 LQKENI. V usage is TRBV18 and J usage is TRBJ2-2; D possibly corresponds to TRBD1 (5 bases). The sequencing sample was made of naive CD4+ T cells from PBMCs. Subset of the sample: CD45RA+ positively selected. The sequence was collected from a man between 18 and 35 years old in good health. Some clones in this sample may be carry-over from other donors' samples. The CDR3 DNA follows: TGTGCCAGCTCACCACGGGTAGGGGACACCGGGGAGCTGTTTTTT. Its protein is CASSPRVGDTGELFF.